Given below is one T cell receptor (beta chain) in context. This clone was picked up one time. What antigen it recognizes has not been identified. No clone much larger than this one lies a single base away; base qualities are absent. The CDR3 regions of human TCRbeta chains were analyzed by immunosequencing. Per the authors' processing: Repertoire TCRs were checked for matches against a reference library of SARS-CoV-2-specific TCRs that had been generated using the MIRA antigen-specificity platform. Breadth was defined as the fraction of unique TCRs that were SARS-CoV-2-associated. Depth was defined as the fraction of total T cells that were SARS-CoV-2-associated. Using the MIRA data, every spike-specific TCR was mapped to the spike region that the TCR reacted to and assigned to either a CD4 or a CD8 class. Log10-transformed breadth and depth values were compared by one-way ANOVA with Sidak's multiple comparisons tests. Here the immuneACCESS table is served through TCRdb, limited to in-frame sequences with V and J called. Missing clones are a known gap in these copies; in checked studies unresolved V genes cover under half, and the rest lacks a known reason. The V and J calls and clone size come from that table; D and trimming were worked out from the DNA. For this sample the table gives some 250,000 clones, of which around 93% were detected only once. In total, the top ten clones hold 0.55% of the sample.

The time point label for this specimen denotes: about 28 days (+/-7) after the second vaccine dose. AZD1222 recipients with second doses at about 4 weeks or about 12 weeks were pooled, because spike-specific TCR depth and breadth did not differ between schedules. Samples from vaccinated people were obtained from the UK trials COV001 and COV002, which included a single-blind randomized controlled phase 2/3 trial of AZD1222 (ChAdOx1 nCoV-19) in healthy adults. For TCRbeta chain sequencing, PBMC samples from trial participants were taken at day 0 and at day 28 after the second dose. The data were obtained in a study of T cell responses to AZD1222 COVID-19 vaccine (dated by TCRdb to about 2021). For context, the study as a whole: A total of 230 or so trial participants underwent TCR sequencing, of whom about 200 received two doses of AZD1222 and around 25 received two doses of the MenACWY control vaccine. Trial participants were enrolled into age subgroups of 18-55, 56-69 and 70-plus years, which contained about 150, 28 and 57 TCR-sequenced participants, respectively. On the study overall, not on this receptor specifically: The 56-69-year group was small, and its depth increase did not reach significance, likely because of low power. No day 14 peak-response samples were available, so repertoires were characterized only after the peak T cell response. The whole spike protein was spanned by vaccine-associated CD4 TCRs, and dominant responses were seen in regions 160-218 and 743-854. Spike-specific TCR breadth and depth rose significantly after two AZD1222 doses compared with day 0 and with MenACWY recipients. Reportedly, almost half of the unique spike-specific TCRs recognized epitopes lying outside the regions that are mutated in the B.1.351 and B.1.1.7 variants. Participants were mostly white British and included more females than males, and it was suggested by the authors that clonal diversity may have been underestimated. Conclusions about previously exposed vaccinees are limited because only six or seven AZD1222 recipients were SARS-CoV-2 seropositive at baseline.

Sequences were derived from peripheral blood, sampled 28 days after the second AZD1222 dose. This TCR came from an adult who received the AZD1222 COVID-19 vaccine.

This receptor carries the CDR3 CASSQDLGGGRVTGELFF. The DNA sequence is given as TGCGCCAGCAGCCAAGATCTGGGAGGCGGGAGGGTCACCGGGGAGCTGTTTTTT. The chain employs TRBV4-3 and TRBJ2-2, with 9 bases matching TRBD2. At the junction V is shortened by 0 bases and J by 4 bases; bases outside the gene matches: 9. The CDR3 numbers 18 residues from cysteine through phenylalanine. The entry retains the CDR3 DNA only, 54 bases that are in frame from base 1. In the germline V gene, CDR1 corresponds to LGHNA and CDR2 to YSLEER.